The 14 T cell receptor beta chains presented below share a single source sample, sequenced in a study of T-cell reconstitution after alpha-beta-depleted transplantation in children. For TCRbeta, the library was prepared with unique molecular identifiers. TCRdb analysed the PCR reads with MiXCR anew, one entry per CDR3 protein. The sample consists of 200,000 to 300,000 distinct CDR3 sequences, under 30% of them appearing once. Material: PBMCs, obtained before TCRalphabeta/CD19-depleted stem cell transplant. The source of these receptors is a girl aged 2 to 10 with Fanconi anemia, due to receive a stem cell transplant.

This rearrangement joins TRBV10-1 to TRBJ2-5, with TRBD2 matching over 9 bases. The CDR3 spans 15 residues. Germline loops: CDR1 WNHNN, CDR2 SYGVQD (reference sequence). With 0 bases clipped from V and 6 bases from J, the junction kept 5 bases outside the gene matches. In nucleotides, the CDR3 is TGCGCCAGCAGTGAGTCGTCAGGACTAGCGAAGACCCAGTACTTC. Translation: CASSESSGLAKTQYF.

This clonotype was recorded at least ten times. The chain recombines TRBV3-1 with TRBJ2-1, with 11 bases aligning to TRBD2. The germline V gene encodes CDR1 LGHDT and CDR2 YNNKEL (reference sequence). Trimming cost V 1 base and J 7 bases; bases outside gene matches: 6. This CDR3 spans 16 amino acids. The CDR3 loop reads CASSQVLTSGRNEQFF. DNA of the CDR3: TGTGCCAGCAGCCAAGTTTTAACTAGCGGGAGAAATGAGCAGTTCTTC.

J is TRBJ2-3 and V is TRBV11-2, with 7 nucleotides matching TRBD1. The CDR3 runs to 15 residues. The V gene end was trimmed by 4 bases and the J gene end by 5 bases; junction bases not matched to a gene: 9. Germline V gene lookup returns CDR1 SGHAT and CDR2 FQNNGV. This CDR3 reads CASSWTGVWGDTQYF. The CDR3 coding sequence is TGTGCCAGCAGCTGGACAGGAGTCTGGGGAGATACGCAGTATTTT.

The chain has TRBV27 and TRBJ1-2, with D uncertain. V gave up 4 bases and J gave up 8 bases, with 11 bases separating them. From germline, CDR1 is MNHEY and CDR2 SMNVEV (reference sequence). This CDR3 has 12 amino acids. The CDR3 nucleotides read TGTGCCAGCAGTTCGGGGAGGAAGGGCTACACCTTC. This translates into CASSSGRKGYTF.

This clonotype was counted at least ten times. The chain recombines TRBV25-1 with TRBJ1-6; D unclear. The CDR3 covers 14 residues. V was trimmed by 3 bases and J by 9 bases, leaving 12 bases between them. Germline-derived CDR1 and CDR2 are MGHDK and SYGVNS. CDR3 loop: CASSDTSTSSPLHF. Here the CDR3 DNA reads TGTGCCAGCAGTGACACATCCACTAGTTCACCCCTCCACTTT.

V is TRBV12-3 or TRBV12-4 and J is TRBJ2-2; D possibly corresponds to TRBD2 (5 bases). This CDR3 contains 15 residues. Trimming stripped 7 bases from V and 6 bases from J, with 18 bases between. CDR3 sequence: CASNSGSVGPGELFF. The CDR3 DNA follows: TGTGCCAGCAACAGCGGTTCGGTGGGTCCCGGGGAGCTGTTTTTT.

Concerning this clonotype itself: Since a much larger clone is just one base distant, this may be a read error. The rearrangement uses TRBV27 and TRBJ2-1; TRBD1 matches at 7 bases. The CDR3 extends over 14 amino acids. V shed 7 bases, J shed 2 bases, and the junction held 5 bases outside the gene matches. Germline CDR1 reads MNHEY; CDR2 reads SMNVEV (reference sequence). The CDR3 nucleotides are TGTGCCAGCACCCGGGACAGAACCTACAATGAGCAGTTCTTC. Amino acid sequence: CASTRDRTYNEQFF.

Only a few counts were recorded for this clonotype. The J gene is TRBJ2-3, the V gene TRBV4-2; possibly TRBD1 or TRBD2 for D (6 bases each). The V gene lost 3 bases and the J gene lost 1 base, with 14 bases spanning the gap. CDR3 length: 16 residues. Germline values: CDR1 LGHNA, CDR2 YNFKEQ. CDR3 sequence reads: CASSHEEGGGTDTQYF. The CDR3 nucleotides are TGTGCCAGCAGCCACGAAGAGGGGGGAGGCACAGATACGCAGTATTTT.

This clonotype was seen a handful of times. The genes are TRBV28 and TRBJ2-5, with 14 bases lining up with TRBD2. The CDR3 loop spans 15 amino acids. Per the germline V gene, CDR1 is MDHEN and CDR2 is SYDVKM. Losses at the gene ends were 6 bases for V and 4 bases for J; bases not matched to a gene: 4. In DNA form, the CDR3 reads TGTGCCAGCAGGACTAGCGGGGGGGCTGTAGAGACCCAGTACTTC. Translated: CASRTSGGAVETQYF.

This clonotype was observed a few times. The chain links TRBV5-1 to TRBJ2-7, with D maybe TRBD2 (6 bases). The V end lost 0 bases, the J end lost 5 bases, and 15 bases lay between the germline ends. The CDR3 spans 15 residues. Per germline, CDR1 SGHRS and CDR2 YFSETQ. Here the CDR3 reads CASSLAKGRLDEQYF. The CDR3 DNA is TGCGCCAGCAGCTTGGCTAAAGGGAGGTTAGACGAGCAGTACTTC.

This clonotype has a count of ten or more. The V and J genes are TRBV6-7 and TRBJ2-5; D not certain. TRBV6-7 is recorded as an ORF, its role being uncertain. The CDR3 length is 13 residues. Trimming pared 0 bases from V and 3 bases from J, leaving 5 bases between. In nucleotides, the CDR3 is TGTGCCAGCAGTTACTCGGTAAAAGAGACCCAGTACTTC. Residues: CASSYSVKETQYF.

This clonotype was picked up many times. J is TRBJ1-2 and V is TRBV29-1; no clear D gene. Trimming took 1 base from V and 3 from J, leaving 9 bases between them. The germline CDR1 and CDR2 sequences are SQVTM and ANQGSEA. The CDR3 contains 13 residues. CDR3 DNA: TGCAGCGTTGAAGTAGAAGAGGACTATGGCTACACCTTC. Amino acids: CSVEVEEDYGYTF.

This clonotype has a handful of counts. The chain combines TRBV20-1 with TRBJ2-5; D gene unclear. Trimming took 5 bases from V and 1 from J, leaving 8 bases between them. Germline-derived CDR1 and CDR2 are DFQATT and SNEGSKA (reference sequence). The length of the CDR3 is 12 residues. CDR3 region: CSAELRQETQYF. The DNA of the CDR3 is TGCAGTGCTGAGCTGCGCCAAGAGACCCAGTACTTC.

This clonotype was detected ten times or more. This chain links TRBV20-1 with TRBJ2-2, with D possibly TRBD2 on 5 matching bases. This CDR3 contains 14 residues. The V end lost 8 bases, the J end lost 1 base, and 14 bases lay between the germline ends. Per the germline V gene, CDR1 is DFQATT and CDR2 is SNEGSKA (reference sequence). The DNA for the CDR3 is TGCAGTCCATACAAGCGGAAGAACACCGGGGAGCTGTTTTTT. Translating it yields CSPYKRKNTGELFF.